This TCR beta chain originates from a study of metastatic and nonmetastatic thyroid tumors. The CDR3 runs 15 residues. The V segment lost 7 bases and the J segment 6 bases; nucleotides outside the gene matches: 11. In its sample, this clone was seen a few times. TCRdb reassembled clones from the PCR reads with MiXCR. Of 15,000 to 20,000 clones in the sample, approximately 35% were seen once. Treatment of any kind had been given to no patient before thyroid surgery. This receptor was taken from a female donor with papillary thyroid cancer or a benign thyroid nodule (not recorded which). Some clones in this sample may be carry-over from other donors' samples. Sequenced sample: tumor tissue. This rearrangement joins TRBV12-3 or TRBV12-4 to TRBJ2-2; TRBD2 agrees at 7 bases. CDR3 amino acids: CASILLSGTAGELFF. The CDR3 region has the DNA TGTGCCAGCATCCTTTTAAGCGGGACGGCCGGGGAGCTGTTTTTT.